This TCR beta chain was documented in a study of blood T cell repertoires in COVID-19. CDR1 is KGHSH, CDR2 LQKENI, per germline. CDR3 length: 15 amino acids. The V and J ends lost 1 base and 8 bases, in that order; junction bases with no gene match: 8. The repertoire was sequenced with immunoSEQ multiplex PCR; TCRdb's copy has only in-frame clones and lacks some. The table shows about 290,000 clones, with over 85% occurring only once. The source is a young woman with COVID-19, enrolled during active disease. The V call is TRBV18, the J call TRBJ1-2, with TRBD1 matching 9 bases. Sequencing used peripheral blood. The CDR3 DNA sequence: TGTGCCAGCTCACCACTGGGACAGGGTATGATCGGCTACACCTTC. Translation: CASSPLGQGMIGYTF. Full variable domain (remainder filled in from reference TRBV18 and TRBJ1-2): NAGVMQNPRHLVRRRGQEARLRCSPMKGHSHVYWYRQLPEEGLKFMVYLQKENIIDESGMPKERFSAEFPKEGPSILRIQQVVRGDSAAYFCASSPLGQGMIGYTFGSGTRLTVV.